The clone carrying this T cell receptor beta chain showed up just a few times. Antigen specificity is unknown. The data derive from a study of immune evolution from preneoplasia to lung adenocarcinoma. Study overall: HLA loss of heterozygosity: about 7% AIS, approximately 15% MIA, roughly 35% ADC, none AAH.

Broader study findings: T cell clonality was higher in KRAS-mutant than EGFR-mutant or wild-type nodules.

Method: immunoSEQ multiplex PCR; TCRdb's copy keeps in-frame clones and lacks some. The table has some 4,000 clones, roughly 88% seen once; the top ten hold roughly 2.3%. Two lung cancer pathologists independently confirmed each histologic diagnosis. Sequencing was carried out using FFPE lung adenocarcinoma in situ tissue. This TCR was sampled from a person aged 55 to 79 with lung adenocarcinoma.

The CDR3 spells CASSSGGGLDIQYF. The CDR3 coding sequence is TGTGCCAGCAGCTCGGGGGGGGGTCTCGACATTCAGTACTTC. The chain recombines TRBV7-9 with TRBJ2-4; 8 nucleotides line up with TRBD2. Germline V gives CDR1 SEHNR, CDR2 FQNEAQ (reference sequence). CDR3 size: 14 residues. V shed 4 bases and J 8 bases; nucleotides not matched to a gene: 7.